The 21 T cell receptor beta chains below all came from one sample that was sequenced in a study of tumor-infiltrating lymphocytes in primary liver carcinoma. Priming with a constant-region primer yielded TCR beta cDNA from about 450 ng total RNA. Three rounds of nested multiplex PCR with slightly modified ARM-PCR produced TCR beta libraries. PCR rounds one and two used TRBV1-TRBV30 forward primers with a C-beta reverse primer for roughly 9 cycles each. TCRdb independently ran MiXCR on the multiplex PCR reads; one entry per CDR3 protein. The data hold about 48,000 distinct CDR3 sequences, with 60% to 75% observed a single time. Without any cell sorting, roughly 18-34 mg of bulk tissue yielded co-extracted RNA and DNA. Sequencing input: liver tumor tissue from sampling region 3. The subset is: tumor region T3, left-lateral pole. Source of these receptors: a middle-aged man with primary liver carcinoma and hepatitis B virus infection.

With respect to this clonotype: At one end the junction does not follow the germline gene, possibly because of a read error. In nucleotides, the CDR3 is TGCAGCGTTGCTACAAACACCGGGGACCTGCTTTTT. Its translation: CSVATNTGDLLF. The chain couples TRBV29-1 to TRBJ2-2; D is tentatively TRBD1 or TRBD2 (5 bases each). Germline V CDR1 and CDR2: SQVTM, ANQGSEA. CDR3 length: 12 residues.

This chain joins TRBV11-2 and TRBJ2-5, with D perhaps TRBD2 (5 bases). Germline V gene data show CDR1 as SGHAT and CDR2 as FQNNGV. Trimming stripped 9 bases from V and 9 bases from J, with 23 bases between. The CDR3 extends over 14 amino acids. The CDR3 coding sequence is TGTGCCAGAAGCCCGACGGGGATATCATTGTCCCAGTACTTC. Its protein product is CARSPTGISLSQYF. Drawing the rest from reference TRBV11-2 and TRBJ2-5, the complete variable domain is EAGVAQSPRYKIIEKRQSVAFWCNPISGHATLYWYQQILGQGPKLLIQFQNNGVVDDSQLPKDRFSAERLKGVDSTLKIQPAKLEDSAVYLCARSPTGISLSQYFGPGTRLLVL.

This clonotype has ten or more counts. In DNA form, the CDR3 reads TGTGCCAGCTCACCCGGGGCCCCCTACAATGAGCAGTTCTTC. Amino acids: CASSPGAPYNEQFF. The chain uses TRBV18 and TRBJ2-1; D is tentatively TRBD1 or TRBD2 (5 bases each). V lost 3 bases to trimming and J lost 2 bases, with 8 bases between them. The germline CDR1 and CDR2 sequences are KGHSH and LQKENI. The CDR3 is 14 amino acids.

On this clonotype itself: Relative to the germline gene, one junction end is altered; a read error may explain this. The rearrangement joins TRBV20-1 to TRBJ2-3, with 8 bases lining up with TRBD2. There are 15 residues in the CDR3. Germline V lookup: CDR1 DFQATT, CDR2 SNEGSKA (reference sequence). The CDR3 loop reads CSARPFGGGRDTQNF. The CDR3 nucleotides read TGCAGTGCTAGACCTTTCGGGGGGGGCCGGGATACGCAGAATTTT.

The J gene is TRBJ1-1, the V gene TRBV29-1; D is uncertain. Trimming took 8 bases from V and 2 from J, leaving 15 bases between them. In germline, CDR1 is SQVTM, CDR2 ANQGSEA. The CDR3 is 13 amino acids. DNA for the CDR3: TGCAGCATTGGAAAGGGAATAAACACTGAAGCTTTCTTT. Its translation: CSIGKGINTEAFF.

At least ten counts were recorded for this clonotype. This chain links TRBV12-3 or TRBV12-4 with TRBJ2-5; D is possibly TRBD2 (6 bases). The V end lost 6 bases, the J end lost 3 bases, and 17 bases lay between the germline ends. The CDR3 runs 15 residues. The CDR3 DNA reads TGTGCCAGCAGCACCTACCCCGGGAGCGAAGAGACCCAGTACTTC. Translating gives CASSTYPGSEETQYF.

This clonotype was observed once. Possible read error: a much larger clone is one base away. This chain uses TRBV5-1 with TRBJ1-1; 7 bases match TRBD1. This CDR3 comprises 13 residues. The V gene's germline CDR1 is SGHRS and CDR2 YFSETQ. The CDR3 region is CVSRNRGNTEAFF. The CDR3 DNA sequence: TGCGTCAGCAGAAACAGGGGAAACACTGAAGCTTTCTTT. The variable domain in full, with the rest retrieved from reference TRBV5-1 and TRBJ1-1, is KAGVTQTPRYLIKTRGQQVTLSCSPISGHRSVSWYQQTPGQGLQFLFEYFSETQRNKGNFPGRFSGRQFSNSRSEMNVSTLELGDSALYLCVSRNRGNTEAFFGQGTRLTVV.

This clonotype was counted ten times or more. The CDR3 sequence is CASSQTGTGSSYEQYF. The CDR3 DNA reads TGTGCCAGCAGCCAAACCGGGACGGGGAGCTCCTACGAGCAGTACTTC. This chain links TRBV28 with TRBJ2-7, with D perhaps matching TRBD1 or TRBD2 (5 bases each). The germline V gene encodes CDR1 MDHEN and CDR2 SYDVKM. V gave up 6 bases and J gave up 0 bases, with 18 bases separating them. CDR3 size: 16 residues.

This clonotype was seen just once. Likely a read error: the CDR3 ends without its conserved phenylalanine or tryptophan. No DNA is shown, since the ends of the CDR3 on it are uncertain; the CDR3 is the one TCRdb lists. The chain links TRBV11-3 to TRBJ2-5; the D call TRBD2 from the table was never checked on the DNA. The germline V gene has CDR1 SGHNT and CDR2 YENEEA. The CDR3 is 13 amino acids in total, end residues counted. CDR3 sequence: CANSRGTVETQHI.

This clonotype was found a few times. The chain combines TRBV28 with TRBJ1-1; a possible D gene is TRBD1 (6 bases). The length of the CDR3 is 12 residues. Trimming shortened V by 5 bases and J by 9 bases, and 13 bases separated the two germline ends. From germline, CDR1 is MDHEN and CDR2 SYDVKM. The DNA for the CDR3 is TGTGCCAGCAGTCAAAACAGGGTGAAAGCTTTCTTT. This sequence encodes CASSQNRVKAFF. Full variable domain (remainder filled in from reference TRBV28 and TRBJ1-1): DVKVTQSSRYLVKRTGEKVFLECVQDMDHENMFWYRQDPGLGLRLIYFSYDVKMKEKGDIPEGYSVSREKKERFSLILESASTNQTSMYLCASSQNRVKAFFGQGTRLTVV.

The chain uses TRBV10-3 and TRBJ2-1; D unclear. V shed 4 bases and J shed 1 base, with 8 bases lying between them. Germline assignment: CDR1 ENHRY and CDR2 SYGVKD. The CDR3 covers 14 residues. The DNA of the CDR3 is TGTGCCATCAGTGGGGCAGAATCCTACAATGAGCAGTTCTTC. It is translated as CAISGAESYNEQFF.

On this clonotype: Just one base apart from a much larger clone, this may be a read error. The rearrangement uses TRBV2 and TRBJ2-5; TRBD2 agrees at 7 bases. J gave up 2 bases and V 6 bases, and 12 bases lay outside the gene matches. The germline V gene has CDR1 SNHLY and CDR2 FYNNEI. The CDR3 runs 16 residues. The CDR3 sequence: CASSAGTIGKQETQYF. The CDR3 DNA follows: TGTGCCAGCAGCGCCGGGACTATCGGGAAACAAGAGACCCAGTACTTC.

This clonotype was detected many times. The chain recombines TRBV10-2 with TRBJ2-1; 7 nucleotides match TRBD2. The junction had 6 bases not matched to a gene; V was cut back by 0 bases and J by 4 bases. The CDR3 loop spans 16 amino acids. Germline values: CDR1 WSHSY, CDR2 SAAADI. DNA of the CDR3: TGCGCCAGCAGTGAGTCGAGGGCTAGCGGTTACAATGAGCAGTTCTTC. It translates to CASSESRASGYNEQFF.

In regard to this clonotype: A junction end diverges from the germline sequence, so it may reflect a read error. The J gene is TRBJ2-3, the V gene TRBV29-1, with TRBD1 matching 7 bases. The CDR3 has 14 amino acids. Germline assignment: CDR1 SQVTM and CDR2 ANQGSEA. CDR3 in DNA: TGCAGCGTCGCCCGGGGACAGCTCACAGTTACGCAGTATTTT. The encoded protein is CSVARGQLTVTQYF.

On this clonotype itself: Given the absence of the conserved phenylalanine or tryptophan at the CDR3 end, a read error is likely. The chain carries TRBV29-1 and TRBJ2-5; D gene ambiguous. CDR1 and CDR2 (germline): SQVTM, ANQGSEA. There are 13 residues in the CDR3. The DNA of the CDR3 is TGCAGCGTTGACGAGATAACCGGAGAGACTCAGTACTTA. Translating it yields CSVDEITGETQYL.

Comments on this clonotype: The conserved phenylalanine or tryptophan is not found at the CDR3 terminus, so this likely reflects a read error. V usage is TRBV7-9 and J usage is TRBJ2-7; 9 bases match TRBD2. The CDR3 has 13 residues. Germline V gene data show CDR1 as SEHNR and CDR2 as FQNEAQ (reference sequence). V lost 5 bases, J lost 9 bases, and 8 bases stayed unmatched. The CDR3 DNA reads TGTGCCAGCAGCACGGGGACTAGCTCAGGGCAGTACCTC. Translating gives CASSTGTSSGQYL.

In the case of this clonotype: A junction boundary mismatches the germline segment, possibly from a read error. V usage is TRBV7-8 and J usage is TRBJ1-2; unclear D gene. The CDR3 is 15 residues long. Germline V gene data show CDR1 as SGHVS and CDR2 as FQNEAQ. CDR3 in amino acids: CANSWRRGNHCGYSF. CDR3 nucleotides: TGTGCCAACAGCTGGCGAAGAGGGAACCACTGTGGCTACAGCTTC.

This chain joins TRBV12-3 or TRBV12-4 and TRBJ2-7, with D possibly matching TRBD2 (5 bases). The CDR3 totals 15 residues. The ends were cut back, 5 bases at V and 13 bases at J, with 27 bases in the middle. The DNA for the CDR3 is TGTGCCAGCAGTGTCCTCGTGAGGGCCTTGGAAGAACATTACTTC. Its protein is CASSVLVRALEEHYF.

This clonotype was counted ten times or more. This rearrangement joins TRBV4-1 to TRBJ1-1; D ambiguous. The CDR3 loop spans 12 amino acids. The V gene's germline CDR1 is MGHRA and CDR2 YSYEKL. Trimming removed 3 bases from V and 2 bases from J, with 4 bases in between. CDR3 coding DNA: TGCGCCAGCAGCCAGGGCAACACTGAAGCTTTCTTT. Amino acid sequence: CASSQGNTEAFF.

About this clonotype: The junction departs from germline at one end; a sequencing error may be responsible. This chain uses TRBV13 with TRBJ2-7; D not resolved. Germline values: CDR1 PRHDT, CDR2 FYEKMQ (reference sequence). This CDR3 is built from 14 residues. The DNA for the CDR3 is TGTGCCAGCAGCTCACACCAAGACGGCTACGATCAGTACTTC. It yields the protein CASSSHQDGYDQYF.

Regarding this clonotype: Germline is not matched at one junction end, which may reflect a read error. The chain has TRBV4-1 and TRBJ1-4; possibly TRBD1 for D (5 bases). CDR1 is MGHRA and CDR2 is YSYEKL in the germline V gene. CDR3 length: 15 amino acids. The CDR3 nucleotides read TGCGCCAGCAGCCAGATCATCGGGAGGGACGAAAAACCGTTTTTT. Amino acids: CASSQIIGRDEKPFF.